This TCR beta chain was captured in a study of beta chain features in type 1 diabetes. Study-wide background: Patients and healthy donors were similar in age, gender and cell yields. Study results and caveats: When Type 1 diabetes patients were examined, their TCRB CDR3s proved moderately but significantly shorter in all four CD4+ subsets.

Only a few counts were recorded for this clone. Its antigen remains unidentified. The CDR3 totals 12 residues. The trim removed 10 bases at V and 5 bases at J, leaving 5 bases unmatched. CDR1 and CDR2 (germline): MNHNY, SVGAGI (reference sequence). cDNA synthesis used the whole RNA isolate, giving expressed TCRB sequences. Repertoires were generated with immunoSEQ multiplex PCR, while TCRdb's copy carries only in-frame clones and drops some. The sample has roughly 150,000 clones; approximately 8% are singletons. Via the markers CD45RO/CCR7/CD25/CD127/CD95/CD27, stem cell-like memory, regulatory, central memory and naive CD4+ cells were sorted.

The chain employs TRBV6-6 and TRBJ1-5; 7 bases match TRBD1. Sequencing was done on a sample of central memory CD4+ T cells from blood. This receptor was obtained from a woman between 35 and 50 years old with type 1 diabetes. CDR3 nucleotides: TGTGCCACCCGACAGGGTGATCAGCCCCAGCATTTT. Translated: CATRQGDQPQHF.